Listed here are 26 T cell receptor beta chains from one sample, sequenced in a study of blood T cells in healthy people across ages. With a J-beta primer mix and a sample-barcoded 5' primer, a second PCR ran about 6 to 11 cycles. TCRdb processed the 5' RACE reads anew with MiXCR; each CDR3 protein has one entry. The sample carries roughly 1,500,000 distinct CDR3 sequences, roughly 40% recorded once. Sequencing used blood. These receptors all come from a woman aged 18 to 35 in good health.

This clonotype is a singleton in its sample. The rearrangement links TRBV27 to TRBJ1-4, with 8 bases that match TRBD1. V lost 5 bases and J lost 8; bases outside the gene matches: 13. The CDR3 has 16 amino acids. The germline CDR1 and CDR2 sequences are MNHEY and SMNVEV (reference sequence). The CDR3 is CASSPDPGGAGEKLFF. CDR3 bases: TGTGCCAGCAGTCCAGACCCAGGGGGCGCCGGGGAAAAACTGTTTTTT.

This clonotype was counted only a few times. The genes are TRBV6-4 and TRBJ1-2; TRBD1 matches 8 bases. CDR1 and CDR2 from the germline V gene are MRHNA and SNTAGT. The CDR3 is 14 residues long. V dropped 4 bases and J dropped 4; count of bases not matched to a gene: 5. The CDR3: CASSATGTGYGYTF. The CDR3 DNA reads TGTGCCAGCAGTGCTACCGGGACAGGCTATGGCTACACCTTC.

This clonotype was counted a few times. The chain uses TRBV2 and TRBJ1-1, with D uncertain. Trimming took 4 bases from V and 1 from J, leaving 7 bases between them. The CDR3 sequence is 13 residues long. Germline V lookup: CDR1 SNHLY, CDR2 FYNNEI. The CDR3 spells CASSAEGNTEAFF. CDR3 in DNA: TGTGCCAGCAGTGCCGAGGGGAACACTGAAGCTTTCTTT.

The rearrangement links TRBV14 to TRBJ2-1; possible D gene TRBD2, 5 bases. The CDR3 is 17 amino acids. Germline CDR1 is SGHDN and CDR2 is FVKESK. V was clipped by 4 bases and J by 1 base, with 17 bases between them. The CDR3 coding sequence is TGTGCCAGCAGCCCAACTAGACTATCTCTATCCTACAATGAGCAGTTCTTC. Residues: CASSPTRLSLSYNEQFF. Full variable domain (missing parts from reference TRBV14 and TRBJ2-1): EAGVTQFPSHSVIEKGQTVTLRCDPISGHDNLYWYRRVMGKEIKFLLHFVKESKQDESGMPNNRFLAERTGGTYSTLKVQPAELEDSGVYFCASSPTRLSLSYNEQFFGPGTRLTVL.

This clonotype has only a few counts. This sequence joins TRBV28 and TRBJ2-1; D possibly uses TRBD1 or TRBD2 (5 bases each). The germline V gene encodes CDR1 MDHEN and CDR2 SYDVKM. Trimming took 2 bases from V and 0 from J, leaving 11 bases between them. The CDR3 has 16 residues. CDR3 protein: CASSLGGPISYNEQFF. CDR3 coding DNA: TGTGCCAGCAGTTTAGGGGGACCTATCTCCTACAATGAGCAGTTCTTC.

The chain uses TRBV6-5 and TRBJ2-7, with TRBD2 matching over 7 bases. CDR3 size: 17 residues. V was clipped by 2 bases and J by 3 bases; unmatched bases: 13. Germline values: CDR1 MNHEY, CDR2 SVGAGI. In nucleotides, the CDR3 is TGTGCCAGCAGTTACCGGCCGGGGAGCGGGGAAAACTACGAGCAGTACTTC. It encodes CASSYRPGSGENYEQYF.

The gene calls are TRBV19 and TRBJ2-7; 8 bases line up with TRBD2. Trimming cost V 3 bases and J 4 bases; bases outside gene matches: 14. This CDR3 comprises 17 residues. Germline CDR1 reads LNHDA; CDR2 reads SQIVND (reference sequence). CDR3 amino acids: CASSMTGGAAGWYEQYF. CDR3 in DNA: TGTGCCAGTAGTATGACGGGGGGGGCCGCCGGGTGGTACGAGCAGTACTTC.

Many counts were recorded for this clonotype. The chain uses TRBV6-6 and TRBJ2-1, with TRBD2 matching over 8 bases. This CDR3 has 16 residues. The junction had 8 bases not matched to a gene; V was cut back by 7 bases and J by 0 bases. Per germline, CDR1 MNHNY and CDR2 SVGAGI (reference sequence). The CDR3 DNA reads as TGTGCCAGCAATTTCGCCAGCGGGAGCTCCTACAATGAGCAGTTCTTC. It codes for CASNFASGSSYNEQFF.

V usage is TRBV29-1 and J usage is TRBJ1-2; 7 bases agree with TRBD1. This CDR3 comprises 14 residues. J was trimmed by 1 base and V by 7 bases; bases with no gene match: 9. The germline CDR1 and CDR2 sequences are SQVTM and ANQGSEA. The CDR3 bases are TGCAGCGGGGAAGGGACAGAAAGTAACTATGGCTACACCTTC. It encodes CSGEGTESNYGYTF. The whole variable domain, filled in from reference TRBV29-1 and TRBJ1-2, reads SAVISQKPSRDICQRGTSLTIQCQVDSQVTMMFWYRQQPGQSLTLIATANQGSEATYESGFVIDKFPISRPNLTFSTLTVSNMSPEDSSIYLCSGEGTESNYGYTFGSGTRLTVV.

V usage is TRBV21-1 and J usage is TRBJ1-6. TRBV21-1 corresponds to a pseudogene. There are 15 residues in the CDR3. The CDR3 DNA follows: TGTGCCAGCAGCAAAGGGGGGGAGGGGAGTTCACCCCTCCACTTT. This codes for CASSKGGEGSSPLHF.

This chain uses TRBV3-1 with TRBJ1-1, with TRBD1 matching over 7 bases. The junction had 5 bases not matched to a gene; V was cut back by 5 bases and J by 8 bases. CDR1 is LGHDT, CDR2 YNNKEL, per germline (reference sequence). The CDR3 runs 12 residues. CDR3 protein: CASSSTGREAFF. CDR3 in DNA: TGTGCCAGCAGCTCGACAGGGAGAGAAGCTTTCTTT.

Comment on this clonotype: This could be a read error, since a much larger clone is one nucleotide away. The chain employs TRBV10-3 and TRBJ2-1; D might be TRBD1 (5 bases). With 2 bases removed from V and 5 bases from J, the gap between germline ends came to 13 bases. The CDR3 consists of 15 residues. Germline CDR1 ENHRY, CDR2 SYGVKD. CDR3 region: CAISEIPVRDNEQFF. In nucleotides, the CDR3 is TGTGCCATCAGTGAGATTCCGGTCAGGGACAATGAGCAGTTCTTC.

This clonotype showed up just a few times. This chain uses TRBV3-1 with TRBJ1-6; D remains ambiguous. The CDR3 length is 15 residues. Trimming shortened V by 1 base and J by 10 bases, and 14 bases separated the two germline ends. Per germline, CDR1 LGHDT and CDR2 YNNKEL (reference sequence). CDR3 DNA: TGTGCCAGCAGCCAAGGTCAGGTGGTGGGCTCACCCCTCCACTTT. Protein product: CASSQGQVVGSPLHF.

The chain links TRBV5-5 to TRBJ2-7; TRBD1 might be the D (6 bases). Trimming took off 6 bases at V and 2 bases at J, with 15 bases between the two ends. Germline V gene data show CDR1 as SGHKS and CDR2 as YYEKEE (reference sequence). CDR3 length equals 14 residues. This CDR3 is CASNHDRPPYEQYF. DNA for the CDR3: TGTGCCAGCAACCACGACAGGCCCCCCTACGAGCAGTACTTC.

The gene calls are TRBV3-1 and TRBJ1-4; D not certain. Trimming left V 1 base short and J 0 bases short, with 9 bases between. This CDR3 region has 16 residues. Germline CDR1 reads LGHDT; CDR2 reads YNNKEL (reference sequence). Here the CDR3 DNA reads TGTGCCAGCAGCCAAGGTGGCATTGCAACTAATGAAAAACTGTTTTTT. This gives the protein CASSQGGIATNEKLFF. The full variable domain, with the rest looked up from reference TRBV3-1 and TRBJ1-4, is DTAVSQTPKYLVTQMGNDKSIKCEQNLGHDTMYWYKQDSKKFLKIMFSYNNKELIINETVPNRFSPKSPDKAHLNLHINSLELGDSAVYFCASSQGGIATNEKLFFGSGTQLSVL.

The chain links TRBV28 to TRBJ2-1; 7 bases line up with TRBD2. CDR3 length: 16 residues. V was clipped by 6 bases and J by 0 bases; unmatched bases: 8. The germline CDR1 and CDR2 sequences are MDHEN and SYDVKM. The CDR3 DNA reads as TGTGCCAGCAGACCGACCCTAGCGGACTCCTACAATGAGCAGTTCTTC. Translating gives CASRPTLADSYNEQFF. Looking up the rest from reference TRBV28 and TRBJ2-1 gives the full variable domain: DVKVTQSSRYLVKRTGEKVFLECVQDMDHENMFWYRQDPGLGLRLIYFSYDVKMKEKGDIPEGYSVSREKKERFSLILESASTNQTSMYLCASRPTLADSYNEQFFGPGTRLTVL.

This clonotype was observed a few times. This chain uses TRBV2 with TRBJ2-1, with D unresolved. Germline CDR1 is SNHLY and CDR2 is FYNNEI. The CDR3 totals 12 residues. Trimming took 2 bases from V and 9 from J, leaving 8 bases between them. In DNA, the CDR3 is TGTGCCAGCAGTGAAAGTGGGCGTGAGCAGTTCTTC. It encodes CASSESGREQFF. Supplemented by reference TRBV2 and TRBJ2-1, the full variable domain reads EPEVTQTPSHQVTQMGQEVILRCVPISNHLYFYWYRQILGQKVEFLVSFYNNEISEKSEIFDDQFSVERPDGSNFTLKIRSTKLEDSAMYFCASSESGREQFFGPGTRLTVL.

This clonotype was detected only a few times. The CDR3 sequence is CASSEDRVLYEQYF. CDR3 coding DNA: TGTGCCAGCAGTGAGGACAGGGTCCTCTACGAGCAGTACTTC. This chain uses TRBV27 with TRBJ2-7; TRBD1 matches at 8 bases. After removal of 5 bases from V and 3 bases from J, the junction contained 6 bases not matched to a gene. The CDR3 covers 14 residues. Germline-derived CDR1 and CDR2 are MNHEY and SMNVEV (reference sequence).

J is TRBJ1-4 and V is TRBV6-5, with TRBD1 matching over 7 bases. J gave up 3 bases and V 6 bases, and 7 bases lay outside the gene matches. CDR3 length: 15 amino acids. The germline V gene has CDR1 MNHEY and CDR2 SVGAGI. CDR3 sequence: CASRPPGQSNEKLFF. As DNA, the CDR3 is TGTGCCAGCAGGCCCCCGGGACAGTCTAATGAAAAACTGTTTTTT.

The chain uses TRBV27 and TRBJ1-5, with D unclear. The CDR3 has 15 residues. Germline assignment: CDR1 MNHEY and CDR2 SMNVEV (reference sequence). Between the trimmed V and J ends, which lost 1 base and 3 bases, there was a span of 10 bases. The CDR3 region has the DNA TGTGCCAGCAGTTTATATGCGGACTTCAATCAGCCCCAGCATTTT. It is translated as CASSLYADFNQPQHF.

The V and J genes are TRBV5-1 and TRBJ2-1; no reliable D call. The J call could be wrong; TRBJ2-7 is a better fit for the DNA end. The V gene's germline CDR1 is SGHRS and CDR2 YFSETQ. The length of the CDR3 is 12 residues. The CDR3 DNA follows: TGCGCCAGCTTCCGTGCCTACAATGAGCAGTACTTC. Amino acids: CASFRAYNEQYF.

This chain joins TRBV7-2 and TRBJ2-2; 11 nucleotides match TRBD2. The CDR3 runs 20 residues. The germline gives CDR1 SGHTA, CDR2 FQGNSA. V dropped 7 bases and J dropped 7; count of bases not matched to a gene: 23. In DNA, the CDR3 is TGTGCCAGCACCCGACTAGAAGGACTAGCGGGCCGGCAGAAGAACGGGGAGCTGTTTTTT. It codes for CASTRLEGLAGRQKNGELFF.

In this sample, this clonotype turned up many times. This chain links TRBV18 with TRBJ2-7; tentative D call: TRBD2 (5 bases). The V and J ends lost 4 bases and 6 bases respectively, with 13 bases between them. CDR3 length: 13 amino acids. The germline V gene encodes CDR1 KGHSH and CDR2 LQKENI. The CDR3: CASSQGSDLEQYF. CDR3 in DNA: TGTGCCAGCTCACAGGGTAGCGACCTCGAGCAGTACTTC.

The genes are TRBV10-3 and TRBJ2-7; 10 positions match TRBD2. The CDR3 spans 16 residues. V dropped 6 bases and J dropped 7; count of bases not matched to a gene: 15. Germline lookup yields CDR1 ENHRY and CDR2 SYGVKD. The CDR3 DNA reads as TGTGCCATCAGACCTTTAGCGGGGGGTCCCTACAATGAGCAGTACTTC. Translated: CAIRPLAGGPYNEQYF.

This clonotype appeared a few times. This chain uses TRBV20-1 with TRBJ2-5; a possible D gene is TRBD1 (5 bases). The end of the DNA is better explained by TRBJ2-7, so the J call may be wrong. There are 16 residues in the CDR3. Germline-derived CDR1 and CDR2 are DFQATT and SNEGSKA (reference sequence). The CDR3 region has the DNA TGCAGTGCTAGGGCCGGACAAAAAAAAGGGGAATACGAGCAGTACTTC. Translated, it gives CSARAGQKKGEYEQYF.

This clonotype was found once. This chain connects TRBV20-1 to TRBJ2-7, with TRBD1 matching over 8 bases. Trimming cost V 4 bases and J 2 bases; bases outside gene matches: 28. The CDR3 is 21 amino acids. Germline lookup yields CDR1 DFQATT and CDR2 SNEGSKA (reference sequence). The CDR3 region is CSAIGGGTGVRLSAGAYEQYF. In nucleotides, the CDR3 is TGCAGTGCTATTGGAGGTGGGACAGGCGTCCGCTTATCGGCCGGGGCCTACGAGCAGTACTTC.